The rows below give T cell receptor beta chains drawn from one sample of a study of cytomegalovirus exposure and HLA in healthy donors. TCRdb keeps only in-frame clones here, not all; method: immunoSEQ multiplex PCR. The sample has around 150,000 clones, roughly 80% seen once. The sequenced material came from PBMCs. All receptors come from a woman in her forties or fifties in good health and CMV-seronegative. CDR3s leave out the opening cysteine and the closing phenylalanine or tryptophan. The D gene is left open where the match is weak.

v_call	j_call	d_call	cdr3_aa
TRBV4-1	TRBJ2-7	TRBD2	ASSQVGWRREIGYEQY
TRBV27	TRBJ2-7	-	ASSPTPGFSYEQY
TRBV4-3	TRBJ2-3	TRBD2	ASSLSGGADTQY
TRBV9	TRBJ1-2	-	ASSVTGITNYGYT
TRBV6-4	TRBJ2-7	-	AGRTHREGSYEQY
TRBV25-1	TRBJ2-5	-	ASSEYGHTQETQY
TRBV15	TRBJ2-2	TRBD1	ATSRGTGLTGELF
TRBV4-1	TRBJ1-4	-	ASSPLGGHLNEKLF
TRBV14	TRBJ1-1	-	ASSPGGREAF
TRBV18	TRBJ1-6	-	ASSLQGLGAYNSPLH
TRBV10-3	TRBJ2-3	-	AIRPGGSTDTQY
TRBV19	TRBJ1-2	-	ASSKGGPRHYGYT
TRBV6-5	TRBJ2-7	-	ASGLPAYEQY
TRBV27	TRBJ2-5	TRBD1	ASSPRTGLETQY
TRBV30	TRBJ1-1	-	AGGARTEAF
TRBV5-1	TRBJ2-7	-	ASSLGGGTRSGYSYEQY
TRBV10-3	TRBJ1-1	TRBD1	AINPSPGTANYEAF
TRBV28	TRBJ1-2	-	ASSLMSRTAGGYGYT
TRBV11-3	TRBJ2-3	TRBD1	ASSAGSGTGSPDTQY
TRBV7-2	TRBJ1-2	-	ASSLAQGVSGYT
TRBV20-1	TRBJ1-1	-	SAREGEGAF
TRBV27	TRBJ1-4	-	ASAPAGANEKLF
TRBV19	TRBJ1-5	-	ASTDHRVSQPQH
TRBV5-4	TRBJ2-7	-	AIKQGDYSYEQY
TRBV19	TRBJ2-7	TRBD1	ASARDRVNNEQY
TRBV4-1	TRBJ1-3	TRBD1	ASSQAQGTSGNTIY
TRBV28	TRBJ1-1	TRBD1	ACDRGIDTEAF
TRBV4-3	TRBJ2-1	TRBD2	ASSQGLAATYNEQF
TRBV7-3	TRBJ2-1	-	ASSLLGLRDGEQF
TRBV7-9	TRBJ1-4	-	ASSLARGQTSATNEKLF
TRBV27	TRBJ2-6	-	ASSSPGDLANVLT
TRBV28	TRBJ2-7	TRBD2	ASSFGTSGRYEQY
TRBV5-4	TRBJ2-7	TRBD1	ASSSDRWAYEQY
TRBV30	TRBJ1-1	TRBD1	AWSGNRGLTEAF
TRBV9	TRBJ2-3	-	ASSPGVRTDTQY
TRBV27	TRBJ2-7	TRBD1	ASSFGGQGVYEQY
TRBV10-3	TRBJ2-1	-	AISERDWSSYNEQF
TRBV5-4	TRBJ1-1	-	ASSWTVNTEAF
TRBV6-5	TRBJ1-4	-	ASSYSGRGGAEKLF
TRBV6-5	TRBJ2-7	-	ASSFATHTSYEQY
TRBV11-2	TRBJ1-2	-	ASSPGGAGYT
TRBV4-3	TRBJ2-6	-	ASSQDESSSGANVLT
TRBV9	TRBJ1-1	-	ASSVGQGNTEAF
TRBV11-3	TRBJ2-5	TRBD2	ASSRTSDTQETQY
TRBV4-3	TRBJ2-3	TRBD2	ASSQDLGRGTDTQY
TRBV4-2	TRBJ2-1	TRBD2	ASRSGNRPYNEQF
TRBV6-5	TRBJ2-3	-	ASSYRGDTQY
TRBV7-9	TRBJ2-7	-	ASSLGLAYEQY
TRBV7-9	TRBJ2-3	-	ASSLGFDTWLCCRQY
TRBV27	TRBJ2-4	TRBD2	ASSLSSTSGRDKNIQY
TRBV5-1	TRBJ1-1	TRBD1	ASSNLQQGARAEAF
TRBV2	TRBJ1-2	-	ASSDAGNYGYT
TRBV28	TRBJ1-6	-	ASSFGSPYNSPLH
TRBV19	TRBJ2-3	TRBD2	ASSRGSGTSGDTQY
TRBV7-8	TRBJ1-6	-	ASSSRGGTTYNSPLH
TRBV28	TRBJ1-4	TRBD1	ASNYQGVRHEKLF
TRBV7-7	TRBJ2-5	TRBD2	ASSLGAGGEETQY